Listed below are T cell receptor beta chains from one sample, sequenced in a study of cytomegalovirus exposure and HLA in healthy donors. TCRdb keeps only in-frame clones here, not all; method: immunoSEQ multiplex PCR. The table includes about 200,000 clones, roughly 84% detected once. The specimen was PBMCs. The origin of the receptors is a man aged 50 to 59 in good health and CMV-seronegative. The CDR3 runs from the conserved cysteine through the conserved F or W. The D gene is left open where the match is weak. Clone size is given for some rows only: seen once, a few or many times, or a class if the clone is expanded.

abundance,j_gene,v_gene,d_gene,CDR3aa,CDR3nt
-,TRBJ2-1,TRBV7-3,-,CASSLWAGNNEQFF,TGTGCCAGCAGCTTATGGGCAGGAAACAATGAGCAGTTCTTC
-,TRBJ2-2,TRBV5-1,-,CASSLGRGIDSGELFF,TGCGCCAGCAGCTTGGGGAGGGGAATCGATTCCGGGGAGCTGTTTTTT
once,TRBJ2-3,TRBV30,TRBD1,CAWSVGQVTSTDTQYF,TGTGCCTGGAGTGTGGGACAGGTTACTAGCACAGATACGCAGTATTTT
-,TRBJ2-5,TRBV7-6,-,CASSLVGGVRETQYF,TGTGCCAGCAGCTTAGTCGGAGGAGTGAGAGAGACCCAGTACTTC
-,TRBJ2-7,TRBV7-9,-,CSSSLTNSYEQYF,TGTTCCAGCAGCCTGACTAACTCCTACGAGCAGTACTTC
-,TRBJ2-2,TRBV6-1,TRBD1,CASRPGTANTGELFF,TGTGCCAGCAGACCCGGGACAGCGAACACCGGGGAGCTGTTTTTT
-,TRBJ2-3,TRBV11-2,TRBD2,CASSLDGLAGDTQYF,TGTGCCAGCAGCTTAGATGGACTAGCCGGAGATACGCAGTATTTT
-,TRBJ1-5,TRBV18,TRBD1,CASSLQGFDNQPQHF,TGTGCCAGCTCGCTACAGGGGTTCGACAATCAGCCCCAGCATTTT
-,TRBJ2-2,TRBV4-1,TRBD2,CASSQGREVNTGELFF,TGCGCCAGCAGCCAAGGGCGGGAGGTTAACACCGGGGAGCTGTTTTTT
-,TRBJ2-5,TRBV27,TRBD2,CASTKGAGAIMEQYF,TGTGCCAGCACCAAAGGAGCGGGAGCGATTATGGAGCAGTACTTC
-,TRBJ2-7,TRBV4-1,-,CASSQEDRPSYEQYF,TGCGCCAGCAGCCAAGAAGACAGGCCCTCCTACGAGCAGTACTTC
-,TRBJ1-5,TRBV6-1,TRBD1,CASSISGTVNQPQHF,TGTGCCAGCAGTATCTCCGGGACAGTTAATCAGCCCCAGCATTTT
-,TRBJ2-3,TRBV29-1,TRBD2,CSVSESGGGTDTQYF,TGCAGCGTGAGTGAATCGGGGGGGGGCACAGATACGCAGTATTTT
-,TRBJ2-1,TRBV7-9,-,CASSPAIETSSYNEQFF,TGTGCCAGCAGTCCCGCTATAGAGACTAGCTCCTACAATGAGCAGTTCTTC
-,TRBJ2-1,TRBV2,TRBD1,CASRQGALNEQFF,TGTGCCAGCAGACAGGGGGCATTAAATGAGCAGTTCTTC
few,TRBJ1-1,TRBV20-1,-,CSGHLNTEAFF,TGCAGTGGACATTTGAACACTGAAGCTTTCTTT
-,TRBJ2-1,TRBV5-1,TRBD2,CASSLALAGGDNEQFF,TGCGCCAGCAGCTTGGCCTTGGCGGGAGGCGACAATGAGCAGTTCTTC
-,TRBJ2-7,TRBV6-1,-,CASSESPSTLREQYF,TGTGCCAGCAGTGAATCCCCGTCGACACTTCGGGAGCAGTACTTC
-,TRBJ1-1,TRBV7-8,-,CASSPRETNTEAFF,TGTGCCAGCAGCCCCAGGGAAACGAACACTGAAGCTTTCTTT
-,TRBJ1-1,TRBV7-3,-,CASSSPDSIAFF,TGTGCCAGCAGTTCCCCCGACAGTATAGCTTTCTTT
-,TRBJ2-1,TRBV19,TRBD2,CASSISRSASGAYNEQFF,TGTGCCAGTAGTATTTCACGTTCTGCTAGCGGAGCGTACAATGAGCAGTTCTTC
-,TRBJ1-5,TRBV9,-,CASSPSAIGEPQHF,TGTGCCAGCAGCCCCTCGGCAATAGGGGAGCCCCAGCATTTT
-,TRBJ1-4,TRBV28,-,CASQRSRSEKLFF,TGTGCCAGCCAACGGTCCCGGAGTGAAAAACTGTTTTTT
-,TRBJ2-1,TRBV5-1,TRBD2,CASSLGGTSGNNEQFF,TGCGCCAGCAGCTTGGGGGGGACTAGCGGTAACAATGAGCAGTTCTTC
-,TRBJ2-2,TRBV27,TRBD1,CASSPGQRNTGELFF,TGTGCCAGCAGCCCGGGACAGAGGAACACCGGGGAGCTGTTTTTT
-,TRBJ2-1,TRBV30,-,CAWSATGLSSYNEQFF,TGTGCCTGGAGTGCGACGGGTTTAAGCTCCTACAATGAGCAGTTCTTC
-,TRBJ2-1,TRBV7-9,TRBD2,CASSWGGSPSYNEQFF,TGTGCCAGCAGCTGGGGCGGGAGTCCTTCCTACAATGAGCAGTTCTTC